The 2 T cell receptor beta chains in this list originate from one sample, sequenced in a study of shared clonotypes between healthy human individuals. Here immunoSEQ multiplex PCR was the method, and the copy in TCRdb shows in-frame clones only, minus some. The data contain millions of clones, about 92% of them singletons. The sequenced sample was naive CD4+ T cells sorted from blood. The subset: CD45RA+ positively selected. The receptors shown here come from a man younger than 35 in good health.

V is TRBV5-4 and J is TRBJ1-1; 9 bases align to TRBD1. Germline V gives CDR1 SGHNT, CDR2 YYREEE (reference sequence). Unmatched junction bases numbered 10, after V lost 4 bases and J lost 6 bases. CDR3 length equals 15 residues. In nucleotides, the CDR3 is TGTGCCAGCAGCGCCACGGGACAGGGACTCGCTGAAGCTTTCTTT. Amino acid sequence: CASSATGQGLAEAFF.

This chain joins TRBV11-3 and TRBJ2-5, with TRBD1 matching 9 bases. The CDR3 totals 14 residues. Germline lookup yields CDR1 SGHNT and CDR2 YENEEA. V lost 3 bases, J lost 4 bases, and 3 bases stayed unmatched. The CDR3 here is CASSFDRGGETQYF. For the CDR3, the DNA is TGTGCCAGCAGCTTCGACAGGGGGGGAGAGACCCAGTACTTC.